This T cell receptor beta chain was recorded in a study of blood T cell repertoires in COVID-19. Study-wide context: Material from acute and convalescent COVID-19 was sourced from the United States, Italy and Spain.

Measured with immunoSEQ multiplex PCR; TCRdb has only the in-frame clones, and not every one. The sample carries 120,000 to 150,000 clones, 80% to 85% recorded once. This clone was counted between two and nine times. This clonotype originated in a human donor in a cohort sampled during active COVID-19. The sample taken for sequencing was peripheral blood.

The CDR3 DNA sequence: TGCGCCAGCAGCTGGGGGGTCCTCCAGCGGGATGAGCAGTTCTTC. Encoded protein: CASSWGVLQRDEQFF. This rearrangement joins TRBV5-1 to TRBJ2-1; TRBD2 might be the D (6 bases). The V gene lost 3 bases and the J gene lost 8 bases, with 18 bases spanning the gap. Germline CDR1 and CDR2: SGHRS and YFSETQ. CDR3 length: 15 residues.